What follows are 24 T cell receptor beta chains derived from one specimen sequenced in a study of graft-versus-host responses after intestinal transplantation. The assay was immunoSEQ multiplex PCR, and TCRdb's table has in-frame clones only and misses some. The table includes roughly 110,000 clones, approximately 86% detected once. No antigen is known for these receptors. The source was unstimulated CD4+ T cells sorted from spleen or lymph node cells, collected before transplant. These receptors were obtained from a human donor who was the organ donor for an intestinal transplant.

This sequence joins TRBV19 and TRBJ1-4; a weak D match, TRBD1 (5 bases). Looked up from germline, CDR1 is LNHDA and CDR2 is SQIVND (reference sequence). The CDR3 contains 17 residues. The V end lost 7 bases, the J end lost 8 bases, and 26 bases lay between the germline ends. CDR3 region: CASTPRGATWMGEKLFF. The CDR3 DNA reads TGTGCCAGTACCCCCAGAGGGGCTACATGGATGGGCGAAAAACTGTTTTTT.

The chain couples TRBV5-1 to TRBJ1-2, with D hard to call. V dropped 8 bases and J dropped 4 bases, with 6 bases sitting between them. Germline V gene data show CDR1 as SGHRS and CDR2 as YFSETQ. The CDR3 is 10 amino acids. CDR3 DNA sequence: TGCGCCAGGGAGGCCTATGGCTACACCTTC. It encodes CAREAYGYTF.

V is TRBV5-1 and J is TRBJ2-5; 7 bases fit TRBD1. V lost 0 bases and J lost 6; bases outside the gene matches: 11. The CDR3 loop spans 16 amino acids. Germline V gene sequence: CDR1 SGHRS, CDR2 YFSETQ. This CDR3 reads CASSLAPGTVGQTQYF. The CDR3 DNA follows: TGCGCCAGCAGCTTGGCGCCGGGGACAGTAGGTCAGACCCAGTACTTC. Full variable domain (outside the CDR3, taken from reference TRBV5-1 and TRBJ2-5): KAGVTQTPRYLIKTRGQQVTLSCSPISGHRSVSWYQQTPGQGLQFLFEYFSETQRNKGNFPGRFSGRQFSNSRSEMNVSTLELGDSALYLCASSLAPGTVGQTQYFGPGTRLLVL.

V is TRBV14 and J is TRBJ2-5; 9 nucleotides align to TRBD2. V gave up 1 base and J gave up 1 base; unmatched junction bases: 4. CDR3 size: 16 residues. Looked up from germline, CDR1 is SGHDN and CDR2 is FVKESK. CDR3 coding DNA: TGTGCCAGCAGCCAAGTAGCGGGGGCCCTCCAAGAGACCCAGTACTTC. Translated, it gives CASSQVAGALQETQYF.

The chain joins TRBV28 to TRBJ1-4; the D is unclear. The CDR3 consists of 13 residues. The germline V gene has CDR1 MDHEN and CDR2 SYDVKM. V lost 5 bases, J lost 6 bases, and 10 bases lay in between. The CDR3 spells CASSPTSHEKLFF. Written as DNA, the CDR3 is TGTGCCAGCAGTCCTACCTCTCATGAAAAACTGTTTTTT.

Only one count was recorded for this clone. CDR3 region: CASSYRGLSTEAFF. The CDR3 nucleotides are TGTGCCAGCAGTTATCGGGGTCTGTCCACTGAAGCTTTCTTT. The chain carries TRBV6-5 and TRBJ1-1, with D hard to call. Trimming removed 3 bases from V and 4 bases from J, with 12 bases in between. Germline lookup yields CDR1 MNHEY and CDR2 SVGAGI. There are 14 residues in the CDR3.

This chain connects TRBV5-1 to TRBJ2-7, with 11 bases identical to TRBD2. The germline V gene has CDR1 SGHRS and CDR2 YFSETQ. The V and J ends lost 7 bases and 7 bases, in that order; junction bases with no gene match: 10. CDR3 length equals 14 residues. The CDR3 region has the DNA TGCGCCAGCGGTAGCGGGAGGGCCTTGAGGGAGCAGTACTTC. It encodes CASGSGRALREQYF.

This chain links TRBV21-1 with TRBJ2-7; the table's D call of TRBD2 was not tested on the DNA. TRBV21-1 is an annotated pseudogene. CDR3 size: 15 residues. The CDR3 sequence: CASPELAGPIYEQYF. CDR3 DNA: TGTGCCAGCCCTGAGCTAGCGGGGCCCATATACGAGCAGTACTTC.

This clone was counted only a few times. The chain recombines TRBV5-6 with TRBJ2-5; 11 nucleotides line up with TRBD2. This CDR3 is 15 amino acids long. J was trimmed by 5 bases and V by 0 bases; bases with no gene match: 3. CDR1 is SGHDT, CDR2 YYEEEE, per germline. The CDR3: CASSLVASGGETQYF. The CDR3 DNA is TGTGCCAGCAGCTTGGTCGCTAGCGGGGGGGAGACCCAGTACTTC.

The chain couples TRBV5-4 to TRBJ1-2; 9 bases agree with TRBD1. Germline-derived CDR1 and CDR2 are SGHNT and YYREEE (reference sequence). V lost 6 bases and J lost 7; bases outside the gene matches: 7. The CDR3 is 13 amino acids. CDR3 bases: TGTGCCAGCACCAGGGACAGGGCCAGTGGCTACACCTTC. Translating gives CASTRDRASGYTF.

V is TRBV19 and J is TRBJ1-1; D might be TRBD1 (6 bases). Germline loops: CDR1 LNHDA, CDR2 SQIVND (reference sequence). Trimming pared 5 bases from V and 4 bases from J, leaving 14 bases between. The CDR3 consists of 14 residues. CDR3 sequence reads: CASSPIGTPTEAFF. The CDR3 DNA is TGTGCCAGTAGTCCGATCGGGACACCCACTGAAGCTTTCTTT. Full variable domain (missing parts from reference TRBV19 and TRBJ1-1): DGGITQSPKYLFRKEGQNVTLSCEQNLNHDAMYWYRQDPGQGLRLIYYSQIVNDFQKGDIAEGYSVSREKKESFPLTVTSAQKNPTAFYLCASSPIGTPTEAFFGQGTRLTVV.

In DNA, the CDR3 is TGTGCCAGCAGCTTGGATAGGCCGAATTCACCCCTCCACTTT. Its protein product is CASSLDRPNSPLHF. This chain connects TRBV5-4 to TRBJ1-6; D gene ambiguous. The CDR3 is 14 amino acids. Germline V lookup: CDR1 SGHNT, CDR2 YYREEE (reference sequence). V was shortened by 0 bases and J by 7 bases, with 8 bases between the two germline ends.

The V call is TRBV6-6, the J call TRBJ2-2, with 7 bases matching TRBD1. The V and J ends lost 6 bases and 7 bases, in that order; junction bases with no gene match: 8. This CDR3 has 14 amino acids. Germline V gene data show CDR1 as MNHNY and CDR2 as SVGAGI (reference sequence). The CDR3: CASSPTTGNGELFF. CDR3 in DNA: TGTGCCAGCAGCCCAACGACAGGGAACGGGGAGCTGTTTTTT.

The chain employs TRBV7-3 and TRBJ2-2; unclear D gene. CDR1 is SGHTA and CDR2 is FQGTGA in the germline V gene. Trimming took 2 bases from V and 9 from J, leaving 4 bases between them. This CDR3 has 11 amino acids. The CDR3 protein is CASSLGRELFF. The CDR3 nucleotides read TGTGCCAGCAGCTTAGGCCGGGAGCTGTTTTTT.

The chain combines TRBV6-5 with TRBJ2-3, with 7 bases that match TRBD1. With 8 bases clipped from V and 0 bases from J, the junction kept 5 bases outside the gene matches. The CDR3 totals 14 residues. Germline CDR1 MNHEY, CDR2 SVGAGI. The CDR3 DNA reads as TGTGCCAGCGGGTCGACAGGGAGCACAGATACGCAGTATTTT. Its protein product is CASGSTGSTDTQYF.

This chain connects TRBV6-5 to TRBJ1-1, with 8 bases matching TRBD1. Germline lookup yields CDR1 MNHEY and CDR2 SVGAGI. V dropped 6 bases and J dropped 12; count of bases not matched to a gene: 9. The CDR3 contains 12 residues. The CDR3 nucleotides are TGTGCCAGCAGCCCAACCGGGACAGGAACTTTCTTT. Protein product: CASSPTGTGTFF.

This chain uses TRBV10-3 with TRBJ2-3, with 10 bases fitting TRBD2. V lost 2 bases, J lost 1 base, and 0 bases stayed unmatched. The CDR3 runs to 15 residues. CDR1 and CDR2 from the germline V gene are ENHRY and SYGVKD. DNA for the CDR3: TGTGCCATCAGTGAGGGACTAGCGGGCACAGATACGCAGTATTTT. Translating gives CAISEGLAGTDTQYF.

This clone appeared a few times. V and J are TRBV2 and TRBJ2-3, with 13 bases identical to TRBD2. The ends lost 7 bases at V and 0 bases at J; junction bases unmatched: 10. CDR1 and CDR2 (germline): SNHLY, FYNNEI. There are 18 residues in the CDR3. The CDR3 reads CASTPRLAGGYSTDTQYF. The CDR3 DNA reads as TGTGCCAGCACCCCAAGACTAGCGGGGGGTTATAGCACAGATACGCAGTATTTT.

J is TRBJ2-3 and V is TRBV12-5; 7 nucleotides align to TRBD2. The CDR3 loop spans 16 amino acids. Looked up from germline, CDR1 is LGHNT and CDR2 is FRNRAP. Unmatched junction bases numbered 3, after V lost 0 bases and J lost 0 bases. The CDR3 protein is CASGLVLALSTDTQYF. The DNA for the CDR3 is TGTGCTAGTGGTTTGGTACTAGCGCTGAGCACAGATACGCAGTATTTT.

The rearrangement uses TRBV6-1 and TRBJ2-3; 9 bases agree with TRBD2. The CDR3 loop spans 15 amino acids. The V gene end was trimmed by 8 bases and the J gene end by 4 bases; junction bases not matched to a gene: 10. Germline values: CDR1 MNHNS, CDR2 SASEGT. CDR3 sequence: CASWLVSGSADTQYF. Here the CDR3 DNA reads TGTGCCAGCTGGTTAGTTAGCGGGAGCGCAGATACGCAGTATTTT.

This chain joins TRBV6-6 and TRBJ2-1, with 12 bases matching TRBD2. This CDR3 is built from 15 residues. In germline, CDR1 is MNHNY, CDR2 SVGAGI (reference sequence). With V trimmed by 5 bases and J by 7 bases, 6 bases remained unmatched. The CDR3 region has the DNA TGTGCCAGCAGTACACTAGCGGGGGGCGGAAATGAGCAGTTCTTC. As protein: CASSTLAGGGNEQFF.

V and J are TRBV15 and TRBJ2-7; a possible D gene is TRBD2 (6 bases). From germline, CDR1 is LNHNV and CDR2 YYDKDF (reference sequence). The V end was cut by 3 bases, the J end by 0 bases, with 6 bases between. The CDR3 extends over 13 amino acids. The CDR3 DNA is TGTGCCACCAGCAGGGACTACTCCTACGAGCAGTACTTC. Translating it yields CATSRDYSYEQYF.

The rearrangement joins TRBV9 to TRBJ2-1; the match to TRBD2 covers 9 bases. Unmatched junction bases numbered 7, after V lost 0 bases and J lost 9 bases. In germline, CDR1 is SGDLS, CDR2 YYNGEE. The CDR3 consists of 15 residues. The CDR3 nucleotides read TGTGCCAGCAGCGTAGAGGGGCGGGAGGGCTTTGAGCAGTTCTTC. Its protein product is CASSVEGREGFEQFF. Full variable domain (rest looked up from reference TRBV9 and TRBJ2-1): DSGVTQTPKHLITATGQRVTLRCSPRSGDLSVYWYQQSLDQGLQFLIQYYNGEERAKGNILERFSAQQFPDLHSELNLSSLELGDSALYFCASSVEGREGFEQFFGPGTRLTVL.

The chain is built from TRBV7-2 and TRBJ1-2, with no clear D. Germline CDR1 SGHTA, CDR2 FQGNSA. The CDR3 consists of 11 residues. Trimming took off 7 bases at V and 2 bases at J, with 5 bases between the two ends. The CDR3 DNA is TGTGCCAGCACTGAAAACTATGGCTACACCTTC. Protein product: CASTENYGYTF.